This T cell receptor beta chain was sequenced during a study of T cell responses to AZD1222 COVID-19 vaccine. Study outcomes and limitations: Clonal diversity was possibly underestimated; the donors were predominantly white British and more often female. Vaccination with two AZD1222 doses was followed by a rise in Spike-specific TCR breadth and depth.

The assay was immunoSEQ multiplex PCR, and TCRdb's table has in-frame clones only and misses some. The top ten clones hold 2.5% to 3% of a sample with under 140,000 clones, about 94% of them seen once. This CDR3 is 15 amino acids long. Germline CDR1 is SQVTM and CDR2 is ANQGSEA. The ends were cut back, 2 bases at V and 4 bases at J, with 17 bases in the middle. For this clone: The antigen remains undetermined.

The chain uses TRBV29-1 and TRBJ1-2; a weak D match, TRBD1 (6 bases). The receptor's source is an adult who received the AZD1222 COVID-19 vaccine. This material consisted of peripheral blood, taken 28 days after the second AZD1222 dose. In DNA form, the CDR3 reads TGCAGCGTTGAACTATTAGAACAGGGAGCCTATGGCTACACCTTC. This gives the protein CSVELLEQGAYGYTF.